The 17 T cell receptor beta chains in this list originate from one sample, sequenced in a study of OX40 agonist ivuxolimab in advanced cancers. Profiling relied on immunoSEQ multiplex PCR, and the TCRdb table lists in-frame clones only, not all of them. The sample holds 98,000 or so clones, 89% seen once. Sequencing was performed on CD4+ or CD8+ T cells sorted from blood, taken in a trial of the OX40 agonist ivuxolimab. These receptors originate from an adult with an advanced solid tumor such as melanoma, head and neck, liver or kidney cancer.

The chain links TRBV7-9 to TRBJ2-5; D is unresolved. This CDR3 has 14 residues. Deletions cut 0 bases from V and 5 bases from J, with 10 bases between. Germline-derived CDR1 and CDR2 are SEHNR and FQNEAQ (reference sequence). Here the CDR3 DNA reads TGTGCCAGCAGCTTAGCGAGCACCCCTGAGACCCAGTACTTC. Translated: CASSLASTPETQYF.

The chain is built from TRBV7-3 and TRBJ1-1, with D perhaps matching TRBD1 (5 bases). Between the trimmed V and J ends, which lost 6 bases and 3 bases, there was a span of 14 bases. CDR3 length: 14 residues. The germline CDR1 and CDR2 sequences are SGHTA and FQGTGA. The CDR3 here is CASSPGVLDTEAFF. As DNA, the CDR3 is TGTGCCAGCAGTCCGGGGGTGTTGGACACTGAAGCTTTCTTT.

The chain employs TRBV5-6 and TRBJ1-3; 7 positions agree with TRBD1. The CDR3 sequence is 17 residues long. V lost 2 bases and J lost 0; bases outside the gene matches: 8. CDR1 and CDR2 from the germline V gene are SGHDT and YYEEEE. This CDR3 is CASSLRDSGSSGNTIYF. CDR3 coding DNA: TGTGCCAGCAGCTTACGGGACAGCGGAAGCTCTGGAAACACCATATATTTT.

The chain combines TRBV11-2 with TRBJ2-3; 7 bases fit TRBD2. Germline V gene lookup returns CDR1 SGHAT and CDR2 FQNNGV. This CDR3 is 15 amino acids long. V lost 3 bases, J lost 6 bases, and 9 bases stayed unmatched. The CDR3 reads CASSFTSVGPDTQYF. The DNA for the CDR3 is TGTGCCAGCAGCTTCACTAGCGTTGGACCGGATACGCAGTATTTT.

The CDR3 loop is CASSLQETQYF. The DNA of the CDR3 is TGTGCCAGCAGCTTACAAGAGACCCAGTACTTC. J is TRBJ2-5 and V is TRBV7-9; D is unclear. Trimming took off 2 bases at V and 2 bases at J, with 0 bases between the two ends. This CDR3 contains 11 residues. Germline CDR1 is SEHNR and CDR2 is FQNEAQ (reference sequence).

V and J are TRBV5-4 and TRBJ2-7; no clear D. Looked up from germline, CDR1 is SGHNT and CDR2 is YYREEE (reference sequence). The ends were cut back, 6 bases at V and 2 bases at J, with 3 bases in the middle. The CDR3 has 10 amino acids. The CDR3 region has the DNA TGTGCCAGCACCCCCTACGAGCAGTACTTC. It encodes CASTPYEQYF. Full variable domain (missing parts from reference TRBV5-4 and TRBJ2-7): ETGVTQSPTHLIKTRGQQVTLRCSSQSGHNTVSWYQQALGQGPQFIFQYYREEENGRGNFPPRFSGLQFPNYSSELNVNALELDDSALYLCASTPYEQYFGPGTRLTVT.

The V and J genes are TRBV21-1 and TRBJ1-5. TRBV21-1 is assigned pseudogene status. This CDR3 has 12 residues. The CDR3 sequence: CASSKVGQPQHF. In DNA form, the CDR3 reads TGTGCCAGCAGCAAAGTAGGTCAGCCCCAGCATTTT.

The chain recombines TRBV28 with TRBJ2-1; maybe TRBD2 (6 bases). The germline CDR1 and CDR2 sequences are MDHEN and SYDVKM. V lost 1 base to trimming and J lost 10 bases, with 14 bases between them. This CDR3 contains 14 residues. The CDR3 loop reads CASSLSYRGYEQFF. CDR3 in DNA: TGTGCCAGCAGTTTATCATATCGGGGGTACGAGCAGTTCTTC.

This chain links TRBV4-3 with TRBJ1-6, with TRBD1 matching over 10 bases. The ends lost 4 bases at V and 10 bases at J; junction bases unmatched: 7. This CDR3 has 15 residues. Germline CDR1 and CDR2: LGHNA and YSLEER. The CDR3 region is CASSRGTGEGSPLHF. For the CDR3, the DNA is TGCGCCAGCAGCCGCGGGACAGGGGAAGGGTCACCCCTCCACTTT.

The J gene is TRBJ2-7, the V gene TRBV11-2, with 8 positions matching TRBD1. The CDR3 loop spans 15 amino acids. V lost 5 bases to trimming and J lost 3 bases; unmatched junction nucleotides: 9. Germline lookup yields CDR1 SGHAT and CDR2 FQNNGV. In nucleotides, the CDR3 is TGTGCCAGCAGCGCCCAGGGGGCCAACTTCTACGAGCAGTACTTC. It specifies CASSAQGANFYEQYF.

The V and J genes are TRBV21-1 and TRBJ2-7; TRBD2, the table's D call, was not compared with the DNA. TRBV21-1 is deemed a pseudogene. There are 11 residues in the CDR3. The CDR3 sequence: CASETGHEQYF. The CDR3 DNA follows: TGTGCCAGTGAGACTGGCCACGAGCAGTACTTC.

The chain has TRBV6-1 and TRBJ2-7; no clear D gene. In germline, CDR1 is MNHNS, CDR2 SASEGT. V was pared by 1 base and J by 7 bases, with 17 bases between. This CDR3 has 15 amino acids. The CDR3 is CASSEEWTVPLEQYF. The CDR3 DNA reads TGTGCCAGCAGTGAAGAATGGACGGTACCTCTGGAGCAGTACTTC.

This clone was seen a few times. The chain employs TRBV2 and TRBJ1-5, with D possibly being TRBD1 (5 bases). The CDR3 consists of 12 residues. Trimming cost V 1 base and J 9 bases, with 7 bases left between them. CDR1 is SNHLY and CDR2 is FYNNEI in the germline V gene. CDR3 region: CASSEEGRPQHF. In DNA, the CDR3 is TGTGCCAGCAGTGAAGAGGGACGGCCCCAGCATTTT.

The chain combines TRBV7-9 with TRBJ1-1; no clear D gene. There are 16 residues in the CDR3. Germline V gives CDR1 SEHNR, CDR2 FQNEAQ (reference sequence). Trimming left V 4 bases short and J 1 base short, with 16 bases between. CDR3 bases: TGTGCCAGCAGCTGGACCGAACCAAGAGGGAACACTGAAGCTTTCTTT. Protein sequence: CASSWTEPRGNTEAFF.

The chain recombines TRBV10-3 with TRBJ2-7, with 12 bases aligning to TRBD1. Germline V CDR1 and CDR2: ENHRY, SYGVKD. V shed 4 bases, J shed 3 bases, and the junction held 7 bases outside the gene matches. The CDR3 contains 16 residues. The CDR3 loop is CAISGPGQGAVYEQYF. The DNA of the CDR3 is TGTGCCATCAGTGGCCCGGGACAGGGGGCCGTCTACGAGCAGTACTTC.

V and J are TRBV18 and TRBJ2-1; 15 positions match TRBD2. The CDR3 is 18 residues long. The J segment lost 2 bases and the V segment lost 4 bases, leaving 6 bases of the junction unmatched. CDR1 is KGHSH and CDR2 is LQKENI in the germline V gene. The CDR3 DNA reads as TGTGCCAGCTCACTTGGGACTAGCGGGGGGTATACCTACAATGAGCAGTTCTTC. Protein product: CASSLGTSGGYTYNEQFF.

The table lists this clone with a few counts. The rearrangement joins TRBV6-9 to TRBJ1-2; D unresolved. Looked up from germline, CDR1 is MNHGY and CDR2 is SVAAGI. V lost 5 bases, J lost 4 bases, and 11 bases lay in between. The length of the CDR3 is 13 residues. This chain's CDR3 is CASSPTDRYGYTF. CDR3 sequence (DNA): TGTGCCAGCAGTCCCACGGATCGCTATGGCTACACCTTC.